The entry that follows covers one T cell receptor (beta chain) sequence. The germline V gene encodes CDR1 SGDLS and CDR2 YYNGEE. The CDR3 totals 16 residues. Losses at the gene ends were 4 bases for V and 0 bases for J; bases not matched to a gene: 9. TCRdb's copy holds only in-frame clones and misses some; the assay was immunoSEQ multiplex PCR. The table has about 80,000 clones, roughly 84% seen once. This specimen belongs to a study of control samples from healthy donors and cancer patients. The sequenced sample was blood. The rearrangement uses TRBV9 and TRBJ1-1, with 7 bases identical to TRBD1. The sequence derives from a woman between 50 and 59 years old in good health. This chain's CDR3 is CASSPWTGYMNTEAFF. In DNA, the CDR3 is TGTGCCAGCAGCCCCTGGACAGGATACATGAACACTGAAGCTTTCTTT.